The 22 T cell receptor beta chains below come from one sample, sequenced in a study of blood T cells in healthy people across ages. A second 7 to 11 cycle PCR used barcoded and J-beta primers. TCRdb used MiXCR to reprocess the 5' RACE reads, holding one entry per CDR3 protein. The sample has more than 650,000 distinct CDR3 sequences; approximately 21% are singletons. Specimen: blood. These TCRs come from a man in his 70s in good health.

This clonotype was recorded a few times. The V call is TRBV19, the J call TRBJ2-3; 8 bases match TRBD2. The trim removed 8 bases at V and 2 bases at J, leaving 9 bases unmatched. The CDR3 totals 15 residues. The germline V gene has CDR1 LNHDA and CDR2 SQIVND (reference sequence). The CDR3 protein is CASGGKREFTDTQYF. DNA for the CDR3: TGTGCCAGTGGCGGCAAGCGGGAGTTCACAGATACGCAGTATTTT.

This chain's CDR3 is CASSLAMGADTQYF. CDR3 bases: TGTGCCAGCAGTTTAGCGATGGGGGCGGATACGCAGTATTTT. The chain uses TRBV12-3 or TRBV12-4 and TRBJ2-3, with a tentative D call TRBD1 (6 bases). CDR3 length: 14 amino acids. Trimming removed 0 bases at V and 6 bases at J, with 10 bases between.

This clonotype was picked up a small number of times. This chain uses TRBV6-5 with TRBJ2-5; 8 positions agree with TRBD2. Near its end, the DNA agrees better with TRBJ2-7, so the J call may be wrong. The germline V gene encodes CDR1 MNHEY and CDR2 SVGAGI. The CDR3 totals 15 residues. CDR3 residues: CASSHPGLDSYEQYF. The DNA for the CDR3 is TGTGCCAGCAGTCACCCGGGACTAGATTCCTACGAGCAGTACTTC.

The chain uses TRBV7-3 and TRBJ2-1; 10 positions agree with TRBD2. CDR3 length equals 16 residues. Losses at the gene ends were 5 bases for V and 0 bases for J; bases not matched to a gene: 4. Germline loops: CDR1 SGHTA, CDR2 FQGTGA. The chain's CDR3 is CASSPGTSVSYNEQFF. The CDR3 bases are TGTGCCAGCAGCCCCGGGACTAGCGTCTCCTACAATGAGCAGTTCTTC.

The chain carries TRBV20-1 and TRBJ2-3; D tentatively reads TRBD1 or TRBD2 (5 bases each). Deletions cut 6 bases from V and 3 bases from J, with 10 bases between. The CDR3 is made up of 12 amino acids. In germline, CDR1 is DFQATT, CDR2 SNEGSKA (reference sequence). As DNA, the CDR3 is TGCAGTGCGGAAGAGGGGACAGATACGCAGTATTTT. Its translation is CSAEEGTDTQYF.

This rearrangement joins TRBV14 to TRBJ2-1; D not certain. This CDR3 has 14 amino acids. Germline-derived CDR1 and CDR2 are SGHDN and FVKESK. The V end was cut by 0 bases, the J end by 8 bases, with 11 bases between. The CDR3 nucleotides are TGTGCCAGCAGCCAAGATAGTCTTTTGGATGAGCAGTTCTTC. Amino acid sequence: CASSQDSLLDEQFF. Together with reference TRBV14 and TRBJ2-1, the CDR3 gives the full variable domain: EAGVTQFPSHSVIEKGQTVTLRCDPISGHDNLYWYRRVMGKEIKFLLHFVKESKQDESGMPNNRFLAERTGGTYSTLKVQPAELEDSGVYFCASSQDSLLDEQFFGPGTRLTVL.

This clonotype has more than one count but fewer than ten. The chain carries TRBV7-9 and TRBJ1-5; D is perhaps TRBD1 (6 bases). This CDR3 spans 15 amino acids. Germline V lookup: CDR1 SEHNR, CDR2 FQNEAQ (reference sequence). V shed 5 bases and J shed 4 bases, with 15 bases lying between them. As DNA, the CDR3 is TGTGCCAGCAGCGACTGGGGGCCAGCAAATCAGCCCCAGCATTTT. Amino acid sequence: CASSDWGPANQPQHF.

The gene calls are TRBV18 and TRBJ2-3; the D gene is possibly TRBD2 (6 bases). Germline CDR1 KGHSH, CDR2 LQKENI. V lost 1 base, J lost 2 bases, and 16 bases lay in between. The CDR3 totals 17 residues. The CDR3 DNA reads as TGTGCCAGCTCACCACGAGGCCCGGACTATCTCACAGATACGCAGTATTTT. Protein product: CASSPRGPDYLTDTQYF.

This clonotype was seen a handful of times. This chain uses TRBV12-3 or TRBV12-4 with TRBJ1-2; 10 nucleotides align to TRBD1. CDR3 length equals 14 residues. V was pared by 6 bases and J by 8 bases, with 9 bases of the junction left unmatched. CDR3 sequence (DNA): TGTGCCAGCAGACCCGACAGGGGGCTAGTCGGCTACACCTTC. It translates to CASRPDRGLVGYTF.

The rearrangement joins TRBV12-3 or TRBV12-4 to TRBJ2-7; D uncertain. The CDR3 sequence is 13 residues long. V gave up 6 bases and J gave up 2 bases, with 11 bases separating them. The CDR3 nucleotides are TGTGCCAGCAGCCCAGGCCTCCCCTACGAGCAGTACTTC. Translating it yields CASSPGLPYEQYF.

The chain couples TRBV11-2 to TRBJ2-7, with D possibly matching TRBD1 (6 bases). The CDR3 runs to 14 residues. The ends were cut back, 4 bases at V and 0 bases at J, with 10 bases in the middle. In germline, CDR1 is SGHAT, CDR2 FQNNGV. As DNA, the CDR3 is TGTGCCAGCAGCTACGGACAGACCTCCTACGAGCAGTACGTC. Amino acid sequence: CASSYGQTSYEQYV.

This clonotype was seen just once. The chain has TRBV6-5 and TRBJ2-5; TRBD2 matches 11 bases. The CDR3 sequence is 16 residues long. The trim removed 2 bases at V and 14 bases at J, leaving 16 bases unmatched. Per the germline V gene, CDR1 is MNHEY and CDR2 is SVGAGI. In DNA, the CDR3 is TGTGCCAGCAGTTACGCTAGCGGGGGGTTATCCTACGAGCACTACTTC. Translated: CASSYASGGLSYEHYF.

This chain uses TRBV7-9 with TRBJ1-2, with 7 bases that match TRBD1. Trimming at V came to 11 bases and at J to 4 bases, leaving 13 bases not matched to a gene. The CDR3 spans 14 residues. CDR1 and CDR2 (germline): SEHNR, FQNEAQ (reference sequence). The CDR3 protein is CALTRTGHSYGYTF. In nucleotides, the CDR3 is TGTGCCCTTACCCGGACAGGTCATAGCTATGGCTACACCTTC.

In DNA, the CDR3 is TGTGCCAGCAGTTTTTTAGGGGTCAGTGAAGCTTTCTTT. Translation gives CASSFLGVSEAFF. The chain couples TRBV28 to TRBJ1-1, with TRBD1 as a possible D gene (5 bases). CDR3 length: 13 residues. Deletions cut 3 bases from V and 7 bases from J, with 12 bases between. Germline V lookup: CDR1 MDHEN, CDR2 SYDVKM.

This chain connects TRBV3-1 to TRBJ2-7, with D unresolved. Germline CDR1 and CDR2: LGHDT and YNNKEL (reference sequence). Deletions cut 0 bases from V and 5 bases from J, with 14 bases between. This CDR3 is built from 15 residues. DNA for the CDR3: TGTGCCAGCAGCCAAGATCTTCTACGGATTCACGAGCAGTACGTC. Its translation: CASSQDLLRIHEQYV.

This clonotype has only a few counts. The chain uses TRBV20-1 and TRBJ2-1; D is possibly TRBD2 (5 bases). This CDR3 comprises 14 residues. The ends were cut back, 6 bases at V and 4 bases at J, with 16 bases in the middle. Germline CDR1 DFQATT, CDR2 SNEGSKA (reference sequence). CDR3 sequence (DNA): TGCAGTGCACCCCCTGCTGGGAGTTACAATGAGCAGTTCTTC. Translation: CSAPPAGSYNEQFF.

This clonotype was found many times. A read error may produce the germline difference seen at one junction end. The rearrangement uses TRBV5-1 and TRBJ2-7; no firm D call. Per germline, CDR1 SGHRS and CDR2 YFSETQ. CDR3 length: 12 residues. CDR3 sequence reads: CASSLEGYEQYF. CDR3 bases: TGTGCCAGCAGCTTAGAAGGGTACGAGCAGTACTTC. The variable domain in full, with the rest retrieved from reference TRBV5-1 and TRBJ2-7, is KAGVTQTPRYLIKTRGQQVTLSCSPISGHRSVSWYQQTPGQGLQFLFEYFSETQRNKGNFPGRFSGRQFSNSRSEMNVSTLELGDSALYLCASSLEGYEQYFGPGTRLTVT.

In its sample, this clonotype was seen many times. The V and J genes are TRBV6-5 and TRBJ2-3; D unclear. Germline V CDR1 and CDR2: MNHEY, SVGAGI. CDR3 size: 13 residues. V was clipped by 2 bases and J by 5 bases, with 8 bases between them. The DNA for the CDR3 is TGTGCCAGCAGTTACCGCCCGGGAGATACGCAGTATTTT. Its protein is CASSYRPGDTQYF.

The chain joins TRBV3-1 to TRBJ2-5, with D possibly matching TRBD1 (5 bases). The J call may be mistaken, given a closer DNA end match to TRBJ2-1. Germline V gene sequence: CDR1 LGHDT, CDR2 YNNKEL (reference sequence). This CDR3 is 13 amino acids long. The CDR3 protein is CASSQDRGYEQFF. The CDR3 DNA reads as TGTGCCAGCAGCCAAGATAGGGGTTATGAGCAGTTCTTC.

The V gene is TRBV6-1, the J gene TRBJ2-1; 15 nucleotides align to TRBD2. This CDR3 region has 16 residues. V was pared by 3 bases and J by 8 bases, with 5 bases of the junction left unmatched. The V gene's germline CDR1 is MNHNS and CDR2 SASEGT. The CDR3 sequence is CASSEQGLAGGDEQFF. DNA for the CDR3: TGTGCCAGCAGTGAGCAGGGACTAGCGGGAGGAGATGAGCAGTTCTTC.

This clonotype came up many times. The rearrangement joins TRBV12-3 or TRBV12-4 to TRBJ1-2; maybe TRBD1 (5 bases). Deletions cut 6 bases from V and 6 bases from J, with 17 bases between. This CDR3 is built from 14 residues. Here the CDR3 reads CASSPDGTAHGYTF. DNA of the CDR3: TGTGCCAGCAGCCCTGACGGGACGGCTCATGGCTACACCTTC.

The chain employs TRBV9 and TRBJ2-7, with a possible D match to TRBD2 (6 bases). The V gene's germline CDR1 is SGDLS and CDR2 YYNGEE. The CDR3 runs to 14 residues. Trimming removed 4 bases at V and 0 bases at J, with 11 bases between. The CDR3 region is CASSPGGYSYEQYF. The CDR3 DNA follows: TGTGCCAGCAGCCCCGGGGGATACTCCTACGAGCAGTACTTC.